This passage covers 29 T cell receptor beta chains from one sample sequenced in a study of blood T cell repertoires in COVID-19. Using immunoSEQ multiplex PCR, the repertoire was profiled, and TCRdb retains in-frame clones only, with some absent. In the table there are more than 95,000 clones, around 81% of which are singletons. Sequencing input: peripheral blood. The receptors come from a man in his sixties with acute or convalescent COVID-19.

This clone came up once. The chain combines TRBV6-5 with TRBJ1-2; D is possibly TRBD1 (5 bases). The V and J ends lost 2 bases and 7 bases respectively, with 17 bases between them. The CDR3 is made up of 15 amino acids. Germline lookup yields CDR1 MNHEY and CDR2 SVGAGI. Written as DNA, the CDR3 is TGTGCCAGCAGTTACGGTCGGGGGGTCCTCGGTGGCTACACCTTC. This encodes CASSYGRGVLGGYTF.

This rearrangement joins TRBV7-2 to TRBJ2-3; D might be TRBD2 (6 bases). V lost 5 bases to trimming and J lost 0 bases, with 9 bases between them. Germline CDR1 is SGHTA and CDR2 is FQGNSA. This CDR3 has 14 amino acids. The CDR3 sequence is CASSRDWSTDTQYF. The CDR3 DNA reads TGTGCCAGCAGCCGGGACTGGAGCACAGATACGCAGTATTTT.

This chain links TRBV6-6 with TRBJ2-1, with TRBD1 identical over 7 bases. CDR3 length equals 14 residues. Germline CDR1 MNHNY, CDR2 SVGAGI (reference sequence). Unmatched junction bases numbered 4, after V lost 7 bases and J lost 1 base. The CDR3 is CASTDRVSYNEQFF. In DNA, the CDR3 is TGTGCCAGCACCGACAGGGTTTCCTACAATGAGCAGTTCTTC.

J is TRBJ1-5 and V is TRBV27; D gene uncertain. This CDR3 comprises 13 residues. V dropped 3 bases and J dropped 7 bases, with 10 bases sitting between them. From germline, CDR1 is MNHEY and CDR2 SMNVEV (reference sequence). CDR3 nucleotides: TGTGCCAGCAGTTTGGGCTATGTGCAGCCCCAGCATTTT. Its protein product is CASSLGYVQPQHF.

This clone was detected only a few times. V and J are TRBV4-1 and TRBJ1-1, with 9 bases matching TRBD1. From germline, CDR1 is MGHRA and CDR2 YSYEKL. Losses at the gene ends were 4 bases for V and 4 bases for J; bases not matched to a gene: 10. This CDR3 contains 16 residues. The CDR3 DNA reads TGCGCCAGCAGCCCACGGACAGGGGCTAAGGGCACTGAAGCTTTCTTT. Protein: CASSPRTGAKGTEAFF.

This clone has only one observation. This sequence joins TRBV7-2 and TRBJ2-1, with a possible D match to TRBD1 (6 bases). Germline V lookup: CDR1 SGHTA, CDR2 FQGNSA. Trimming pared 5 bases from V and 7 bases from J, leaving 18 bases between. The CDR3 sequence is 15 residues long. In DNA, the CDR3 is TGTGCCAGCAGCCTCCTCCGGACAGAAAGAAATGAGCAGTTCTTC. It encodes CASSLLRTERNEQFF. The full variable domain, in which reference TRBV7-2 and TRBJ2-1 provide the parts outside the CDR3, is GAGVSQSPSNKVTEKGKDVELRCDPISGHTALYWYRQSLGQGLEFLIYFQGNSAPDKSGLPSDRFSAERTGGSVSTLTIQRTQQEDSAVYLCASSLLRTERNEQFFGPGTRLTVL.

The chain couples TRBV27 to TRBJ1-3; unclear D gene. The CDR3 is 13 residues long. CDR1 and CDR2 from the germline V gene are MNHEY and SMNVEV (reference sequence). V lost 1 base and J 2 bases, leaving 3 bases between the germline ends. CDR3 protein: CASSLFAGNTIYF. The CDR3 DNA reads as TGTGCCAGCAGTTTATTCGCTGGAAACACCATATATTTT.

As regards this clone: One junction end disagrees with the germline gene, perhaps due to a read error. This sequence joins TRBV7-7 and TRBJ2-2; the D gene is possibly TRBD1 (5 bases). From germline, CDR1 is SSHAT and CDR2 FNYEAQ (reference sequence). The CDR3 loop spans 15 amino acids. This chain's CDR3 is CASSRSRGSTGELFF. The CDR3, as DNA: TGTGCTAGCAGCCGATCTAGGGGTAGCACCGGGGAGCTGTTTTTT.

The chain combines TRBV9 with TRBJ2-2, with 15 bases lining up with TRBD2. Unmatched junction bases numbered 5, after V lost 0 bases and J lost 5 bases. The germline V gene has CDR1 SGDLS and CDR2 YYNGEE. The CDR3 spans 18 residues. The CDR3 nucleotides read TGTGCCAGCAGCGTAGGGACTAGCGGGAGGGTACGAACCGGGGAGCTGTTTTTT. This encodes CASSVGTSGRVRTGELFF.

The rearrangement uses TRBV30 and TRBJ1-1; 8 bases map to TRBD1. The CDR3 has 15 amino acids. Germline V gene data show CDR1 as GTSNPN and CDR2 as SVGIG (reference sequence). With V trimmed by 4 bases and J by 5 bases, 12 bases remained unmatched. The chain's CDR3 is CAWTPGTGRGTEAFF. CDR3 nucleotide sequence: TGTGCCTGGACTCCCGGGACAGGAAGGGGTACTGAAGCTTTCTTT.

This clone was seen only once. The CDR3 here is CASSPWTGESQPQHF. The DNA of the CDR3 is TGTGCCAGCAGCCCCTGGACAGGGGAGAGTCAGCCCCAGCATTTT. The V gene is TRBV7-2, the J gene TRBJ1-5; 9 bases are a match to TRBD1. The junction had 8 bases not matched to a gene; V was cut back by 5 bases and J by 6 bases. Germline V gene sequence: CDR1 SGHTA, CDR2 FQGNSA. CDR3 length: 15 residues.

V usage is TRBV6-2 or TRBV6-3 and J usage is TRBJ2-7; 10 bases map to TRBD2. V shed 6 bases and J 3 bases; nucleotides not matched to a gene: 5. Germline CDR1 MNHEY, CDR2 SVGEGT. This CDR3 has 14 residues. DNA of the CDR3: TGTGCCAGCAGCCTAGCGGGAGTCTTCTACGAGCAGTACGTC. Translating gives CASSLAGVFYEQYV.

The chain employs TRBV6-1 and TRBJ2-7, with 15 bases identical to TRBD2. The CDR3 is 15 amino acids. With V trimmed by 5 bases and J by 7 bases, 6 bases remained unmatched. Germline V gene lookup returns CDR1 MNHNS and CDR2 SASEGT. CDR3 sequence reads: CASSTRTSGGVEQYF. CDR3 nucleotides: TGTGCCAGCAGTACCCGGACTAGCGGGGGGGTAGAGCAGTACTTC.

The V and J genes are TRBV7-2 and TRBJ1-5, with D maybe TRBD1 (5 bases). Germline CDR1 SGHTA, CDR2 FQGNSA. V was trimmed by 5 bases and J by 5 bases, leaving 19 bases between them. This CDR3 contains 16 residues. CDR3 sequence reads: CASSAGGWAQHQPQHF. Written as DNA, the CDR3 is TGTGCCAGCAGCGCGGGGGGGTGGGCACAACATCAGCCCCAGCATTTT.

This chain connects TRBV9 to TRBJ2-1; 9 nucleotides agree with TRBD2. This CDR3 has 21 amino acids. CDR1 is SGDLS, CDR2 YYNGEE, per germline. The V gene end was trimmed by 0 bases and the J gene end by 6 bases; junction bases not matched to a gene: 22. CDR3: CASSVGREGLAFHKTGNEQFF. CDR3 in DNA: TGTGCCAGCAGCGTAGGTCGAGAGGGACTAGCTTTTCACAAAACCGGCAATGAGCAGTTCTTC.

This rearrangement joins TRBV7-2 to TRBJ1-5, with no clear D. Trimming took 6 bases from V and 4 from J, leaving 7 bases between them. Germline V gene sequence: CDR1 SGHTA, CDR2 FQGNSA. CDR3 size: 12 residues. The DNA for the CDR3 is TGTGCCAGCAGGCGACAAAATCAGCCCCAGCATTTT. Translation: CASRRQNQPQHF.

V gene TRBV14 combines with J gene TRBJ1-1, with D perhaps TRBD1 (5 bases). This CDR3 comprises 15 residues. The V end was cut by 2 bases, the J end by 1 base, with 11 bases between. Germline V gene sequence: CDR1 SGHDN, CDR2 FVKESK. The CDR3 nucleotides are TGTGCCAGCAGCCAATACGAAACAGGGAACACTGAAGCTTTCTTT. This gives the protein CASSQYETGNTEAFF.

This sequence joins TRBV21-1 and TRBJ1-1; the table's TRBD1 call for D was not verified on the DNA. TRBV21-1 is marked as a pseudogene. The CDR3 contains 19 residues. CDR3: CASSKETSDRVSGNTEAFF. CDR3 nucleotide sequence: TGTGCCAGCAGCAAAGAAACTAGTGACAGGGTAAGCGGGAACACTGAAGCTTTCTTT.

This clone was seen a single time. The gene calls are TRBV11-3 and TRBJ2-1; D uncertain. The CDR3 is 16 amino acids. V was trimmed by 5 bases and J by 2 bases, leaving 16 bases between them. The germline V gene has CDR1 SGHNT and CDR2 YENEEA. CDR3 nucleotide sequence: TGTGCCAGCAGCCTTAGATCTTGGTCCCCCTACAATGAGCAGTTCTTC. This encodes CASSLRSWSPYNEQFF.

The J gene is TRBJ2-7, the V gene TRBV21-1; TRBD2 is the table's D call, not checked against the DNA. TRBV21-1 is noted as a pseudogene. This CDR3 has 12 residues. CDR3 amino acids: CASSPPAGGYYV. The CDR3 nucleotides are TGTGCCAGCAGCCCCCCAGCGGGAGGGTATTACGTC.

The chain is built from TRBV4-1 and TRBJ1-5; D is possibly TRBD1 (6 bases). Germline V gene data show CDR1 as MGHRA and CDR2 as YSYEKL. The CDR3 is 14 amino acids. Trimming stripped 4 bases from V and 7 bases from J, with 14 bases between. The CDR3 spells CASSRTGYVQPQHF. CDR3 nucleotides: TGCGCCAGCAGCCGTACAGGGTATGTCCAGCCCCAGCATTTT.

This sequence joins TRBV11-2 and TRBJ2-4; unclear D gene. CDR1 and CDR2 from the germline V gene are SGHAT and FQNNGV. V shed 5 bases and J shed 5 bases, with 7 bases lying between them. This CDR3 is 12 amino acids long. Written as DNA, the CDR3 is TGTGCCAGCAGCCTCCTAGAAAACATTCAGTACTTC. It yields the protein CASSLLENIQYF.

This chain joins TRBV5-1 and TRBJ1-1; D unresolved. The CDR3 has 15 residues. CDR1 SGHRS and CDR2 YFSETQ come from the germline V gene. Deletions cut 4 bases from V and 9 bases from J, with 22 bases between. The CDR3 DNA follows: TGCGCCAGCAGCGGTCAGCTAGGAGGTGGAGAGAAAGCTTTCTTT. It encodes CASSGQLGGGEKAFF.

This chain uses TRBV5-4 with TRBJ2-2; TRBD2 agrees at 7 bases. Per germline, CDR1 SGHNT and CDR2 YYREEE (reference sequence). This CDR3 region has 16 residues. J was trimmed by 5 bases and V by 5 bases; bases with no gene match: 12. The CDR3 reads CASSSAAAGRTGELFF. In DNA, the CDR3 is TGTGCCAGCAGTTCCGCGGCAGCGGGACGTACCGGGGAGCTGTTTTTT.

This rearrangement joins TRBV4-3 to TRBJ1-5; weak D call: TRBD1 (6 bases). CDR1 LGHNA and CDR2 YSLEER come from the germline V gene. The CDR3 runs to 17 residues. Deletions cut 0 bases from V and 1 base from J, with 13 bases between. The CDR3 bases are TGCGCCAGCAGCCAAGACTACGGGGGGGCAAGCAATCAGCCCCAGCATTTT. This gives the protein CASSQDYGGASNQPQHF.

In nucleotides, the CDR3 is TGTGCCCAGGCGCTAAGCCCCTACAATGAGCAGTTCTTC. Protein product: CAQALSPYNEQFF. This chain connects TRBV30 to TRBJ2-1; D is undetermined. This CDR3 is built from 13 residues. Per the germline V gene, CDR1 is GTSNPN and CDR2 is SVGIG (reference sequence). Trimming cost V 8 bases and J 2 bases, with 13 bases left between them.

CDR3 in amino acids: CASSIGDRGYEQYF. DNA for the CDR3: TGTGCCAGTAGTATTGGGGACAGGGGGTACGAGCAGTACTTC. V is TRBV19 and J is TRBJ2-7, with 11 bases lining up with TRBD1. Germline V gives CDR1 LNHDA, CDR2 SQIVND (reference sequence). The CDR3 covers 14 residues. The trim removed 3 bases at V and 4 bases at J, leaving 2 bases unmatched.

The CDR3 region is CASSREAGVGTGELFF. The CDR3, as DNA: TGTGCCAGTAGTAGAGAGGCGGGAGTAGGTACCGGGGAGCTGTTTTTT. The V and J genes are TRBV19 and TRBJ2-2; the match to TRBD2 covers 7 bases. J gave up 5 bases and V 4 bases, and 10 bases lay outside the gene matches. The germline V gene has CDR1 LNHDA and CDR2 SQIVND (reference sequence). This CDR3 is built from 16 residues. The full variable domain, its missing parts supplied by reference TRBV19 and TRBJ2-2, is DGGITQSPKYLFRKEGQNVTLSCEQNLNHDAMYWYRQDPGQGLRLIYYSQIVNDFQKGDIAEGYSVSREKKESFPLTVTSAQKNPTAFYLCASSREAGVGTGELFFGEGSRLTVL.

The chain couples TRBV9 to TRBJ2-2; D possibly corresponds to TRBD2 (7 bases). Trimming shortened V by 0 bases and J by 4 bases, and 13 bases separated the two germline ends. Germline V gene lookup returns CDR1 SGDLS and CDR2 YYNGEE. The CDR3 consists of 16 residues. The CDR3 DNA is TGTGCCAGCAGCGTAGTTCGGGGGGCGCCCACCGGGGAGCTGTTTTTT. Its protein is CASSVVRGAPTGELFF.